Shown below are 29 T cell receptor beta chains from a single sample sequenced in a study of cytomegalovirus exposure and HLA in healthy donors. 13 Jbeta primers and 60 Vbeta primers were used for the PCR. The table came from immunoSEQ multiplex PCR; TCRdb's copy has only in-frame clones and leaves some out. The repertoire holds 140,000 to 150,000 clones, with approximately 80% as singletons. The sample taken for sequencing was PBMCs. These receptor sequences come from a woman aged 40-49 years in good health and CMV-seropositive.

The CDR3 loop reads CASNLPGDRAGGYTF. As DNA, the CDR3 is TGTGCCAGCAACCTCCCGGGGGACAGGGCCGGTGGCTACACCTTC. The V gene is TRBV5-6, the J gene TRBJ1-2, with TRBD1 identical over 9 bases. Germline V gene data show CDR1 as SGHDT and CDR2 as YYEEEE. Trimming at V came to 6 bases and at J to 7 bases, leaving 13 bases not matched to a gene. The CDR3 extends over 15 amino acids.

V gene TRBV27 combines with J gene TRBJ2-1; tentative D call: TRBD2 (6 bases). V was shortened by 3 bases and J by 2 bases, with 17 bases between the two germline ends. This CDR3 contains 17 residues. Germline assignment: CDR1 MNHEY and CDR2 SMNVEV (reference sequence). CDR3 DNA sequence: TGTGCCAGCAGTTTGGGGGATATCGGGGGACCCTACAATGAGCAGTTCTTC. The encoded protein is CASSLGDIGGPYNEQFF.

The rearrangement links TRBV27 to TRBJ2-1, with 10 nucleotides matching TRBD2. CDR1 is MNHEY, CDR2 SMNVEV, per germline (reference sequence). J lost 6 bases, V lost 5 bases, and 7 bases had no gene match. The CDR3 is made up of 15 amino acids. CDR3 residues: CASSLSGRKGNEQFF. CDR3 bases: TGTGCCAGCAGTCTTAGCGGGAGGAAGGGCAATGAGCAGTTCTTC.

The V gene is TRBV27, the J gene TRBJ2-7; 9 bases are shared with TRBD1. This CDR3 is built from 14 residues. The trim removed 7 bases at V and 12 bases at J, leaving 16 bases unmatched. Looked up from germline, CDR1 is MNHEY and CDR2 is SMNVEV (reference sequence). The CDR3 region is CASILRRGTGMWYF. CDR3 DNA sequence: TGTGCCAGCATCCTCCGGCGGGGGACAGGGATGTGGTACTTC.

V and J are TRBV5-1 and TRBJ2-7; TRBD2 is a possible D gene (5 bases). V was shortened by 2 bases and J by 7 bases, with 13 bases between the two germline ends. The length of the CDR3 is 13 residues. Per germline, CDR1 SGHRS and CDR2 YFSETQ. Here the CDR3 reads CASSFLEGREQYF. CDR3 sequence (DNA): TGCGCCAGCAGCTTCCTCGAGGGAAGGGAGCAGTACTTC.

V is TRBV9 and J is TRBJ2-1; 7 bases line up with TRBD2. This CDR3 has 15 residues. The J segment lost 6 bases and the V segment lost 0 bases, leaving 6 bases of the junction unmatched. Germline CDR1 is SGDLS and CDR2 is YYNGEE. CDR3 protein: CASSVDGSGGNEQFF. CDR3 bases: TGTGCCAGCAGCGTAGACGGTTCGGGGGGCAATGAGCAGTTCTTC.

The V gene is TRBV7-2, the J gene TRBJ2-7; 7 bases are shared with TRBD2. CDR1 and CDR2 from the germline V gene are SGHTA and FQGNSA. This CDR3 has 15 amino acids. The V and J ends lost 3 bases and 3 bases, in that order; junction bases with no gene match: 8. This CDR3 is CASSLERGAYYEQYF. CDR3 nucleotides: TGTGCCAGCAGCTTGGAGCGGGGAGCGTACTACGAGCAGTACTTC.

CDR3 in DNA: TGTGCTTTTCAATCGGACTTCCCCCCCTACGAGCAGTACTTC. The encoded protein is CAFQSDFPPYEQYF. The chain couples TRBV6-1 to TRBJ2-5; D perhaps matches TRBD2 (5 bases). The J call is uncertain, as TRBJ2-7 better fits the DNA end. There are 14 residues in the CDR3. Germline V gene data show CDR1 as MNHNS and CDR2 as SASEGT.

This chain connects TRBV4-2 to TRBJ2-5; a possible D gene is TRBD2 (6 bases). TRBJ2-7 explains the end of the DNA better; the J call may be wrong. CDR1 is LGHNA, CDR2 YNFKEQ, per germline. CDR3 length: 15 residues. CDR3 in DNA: TGTGCCAGCAGCGCGGAATGGGGCGGGACCTACGAGCAGTACTTC. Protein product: CASSAEWGGTYEQYF.

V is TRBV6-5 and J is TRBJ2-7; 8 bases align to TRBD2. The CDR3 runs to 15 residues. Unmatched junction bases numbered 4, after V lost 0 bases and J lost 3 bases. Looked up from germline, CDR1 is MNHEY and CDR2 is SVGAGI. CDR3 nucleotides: TGTGCCAGCAGTTACTCGGTAGCGGGGTTCTACGAGCAGTACTTC. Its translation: CASSYSVAGFYEQYF.

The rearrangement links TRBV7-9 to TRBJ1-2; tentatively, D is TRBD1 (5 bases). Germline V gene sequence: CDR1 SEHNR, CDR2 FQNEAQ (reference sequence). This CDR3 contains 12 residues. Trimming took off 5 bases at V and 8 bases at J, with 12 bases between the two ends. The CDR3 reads CASSLDGGGYTF. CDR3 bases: TGTGCCAGCAGCCTAGACGGGGGAGGCTACACCTTC.

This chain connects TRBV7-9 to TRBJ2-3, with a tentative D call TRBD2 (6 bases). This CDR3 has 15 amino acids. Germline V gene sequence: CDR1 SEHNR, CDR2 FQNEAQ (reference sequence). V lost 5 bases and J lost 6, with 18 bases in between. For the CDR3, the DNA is TGTGCCAGCAGCCAGGCGCGGGGTCTACACGATACGCAGTATTTT. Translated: CASSQARGLHDTQYF.

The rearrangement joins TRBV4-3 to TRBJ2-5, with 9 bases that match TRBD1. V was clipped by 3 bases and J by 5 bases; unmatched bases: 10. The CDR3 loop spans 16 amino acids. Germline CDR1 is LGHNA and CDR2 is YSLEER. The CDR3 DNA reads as TGCGCCAGCAGCCATTACGGGACAGGGATGGGGGAGACCCAGTACTTC. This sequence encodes CASSHYGTGMGETQYF.

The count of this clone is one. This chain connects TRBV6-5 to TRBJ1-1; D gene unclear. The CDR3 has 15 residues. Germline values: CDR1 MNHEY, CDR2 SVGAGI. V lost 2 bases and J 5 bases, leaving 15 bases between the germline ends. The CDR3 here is CASSYRSNGGTEAFF. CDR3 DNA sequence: TGTGCCAGCAGTTACCGGAGCAATGGAGGTACTGAAGCTTTCTTT.

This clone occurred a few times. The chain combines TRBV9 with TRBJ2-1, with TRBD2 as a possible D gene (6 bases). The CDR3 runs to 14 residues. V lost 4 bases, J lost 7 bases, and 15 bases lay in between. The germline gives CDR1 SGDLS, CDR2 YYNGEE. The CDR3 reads CASSSSPGTNEQFF. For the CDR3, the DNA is TGTGCCAGCAGCAGCAGTCCCGGGACTAATGAGCAGTTCTTC.

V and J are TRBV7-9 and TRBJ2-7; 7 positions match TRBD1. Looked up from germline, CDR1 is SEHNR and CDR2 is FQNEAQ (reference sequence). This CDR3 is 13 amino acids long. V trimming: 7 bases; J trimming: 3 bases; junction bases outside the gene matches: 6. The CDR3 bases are TGTGCCAGCACCGGGACAGTTAACTACGAGCAGTACTTC. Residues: CASTGTVNYEQYF.

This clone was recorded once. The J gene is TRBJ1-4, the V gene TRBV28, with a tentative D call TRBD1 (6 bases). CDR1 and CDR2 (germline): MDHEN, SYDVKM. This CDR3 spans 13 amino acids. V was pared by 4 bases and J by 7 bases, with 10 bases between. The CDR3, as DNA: TGTGCCAGCAGTTCAGGGGCCTTTGAAAAACTGTTTTTT. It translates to CASSSGAFEKLFF.

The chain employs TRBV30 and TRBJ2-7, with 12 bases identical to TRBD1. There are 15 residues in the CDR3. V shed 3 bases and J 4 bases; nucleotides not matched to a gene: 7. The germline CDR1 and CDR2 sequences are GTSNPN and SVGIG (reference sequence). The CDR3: CAWSEGTGGFYEQYF. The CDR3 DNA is TGTGCCTGGAGCGAAGGGACAGGGGGCTTTTACGAGCAGTACTTC.

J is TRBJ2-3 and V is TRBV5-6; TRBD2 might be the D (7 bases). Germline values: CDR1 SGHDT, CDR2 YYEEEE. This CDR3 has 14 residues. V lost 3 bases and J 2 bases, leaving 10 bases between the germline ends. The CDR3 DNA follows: TGTGCCAGCAGCTGGGGGGGCTACACAGATACGCAGTATTTT. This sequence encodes CASSWGGYTDTQYF.

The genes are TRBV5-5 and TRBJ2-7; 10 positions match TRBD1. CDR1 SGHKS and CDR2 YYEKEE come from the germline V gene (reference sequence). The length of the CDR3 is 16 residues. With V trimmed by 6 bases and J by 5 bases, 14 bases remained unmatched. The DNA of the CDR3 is TGTGCCAGCACTAGGGGAGGGACAGGGGAAATCAACGAGCAGTACTTC. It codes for CASTRGGTGEINEQYF. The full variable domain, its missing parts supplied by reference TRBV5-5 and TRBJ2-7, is DAGVTQSPTHLIKTRGQQVTLRCSPISGHKSVSWYQQVLGQGPQFIFQYYEKEERGRGNFPDRFSARQFPNYSSELNVNALLLGDSALYLCASTRGGTGEINEQYFGPGTRLTVT.

DNA of the CDR3: TGTGCCAGCTCACCTGCGAGCAACTATGGCTACACCTTC. Its translation: CASSPASNYGYTF. V is TRBV18 and J is TRBJ1-2; D unclear. The CDR3 length is 13 residues. Germline V gives CDR1 KGHSH, CDR2 LQKENI. Deletions cut 3 bases from V and 2 bases from J, with 7 bases between.

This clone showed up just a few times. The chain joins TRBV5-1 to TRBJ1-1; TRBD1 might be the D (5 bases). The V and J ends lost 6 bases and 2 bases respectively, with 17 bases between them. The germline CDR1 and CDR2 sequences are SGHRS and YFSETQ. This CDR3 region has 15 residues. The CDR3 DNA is TGCGCCAGCATCCGAGGGGACTGGTCTAACACTGAAGCTTTCTTT. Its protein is CASIRGDWSNTEAFF. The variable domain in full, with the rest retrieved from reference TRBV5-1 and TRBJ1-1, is KAGVTQTPRYLIKTRGQQVTLSCSPISGHRSVSWYQQTPGQGLQFLFEYFSETQRNKGNFPGRFSGRQFSNSRSEMNVSTLELGDSALYLCASIRGDWSNTEAFFGQGTRLTVV.

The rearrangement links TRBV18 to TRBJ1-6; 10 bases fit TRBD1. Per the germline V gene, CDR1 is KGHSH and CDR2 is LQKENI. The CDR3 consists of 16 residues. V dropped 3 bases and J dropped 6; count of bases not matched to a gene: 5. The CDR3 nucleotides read TGTGCCAGCTCACCGAGACAGGGGGCGAGTAATTCACCCCTCCACTTT. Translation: CASSPRQGASNSPLHF. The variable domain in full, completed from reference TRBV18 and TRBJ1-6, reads NAGVMQNPRHLVRRRGQEARLRCSPMKGHSHVYWYRQLPEEGLKFMVYLQKENIIDESGMPKERFSAEFPKEGPSILRIQQVVRGDSAAYFCASSPRQGASNSPLHFGNGTRLTVT.

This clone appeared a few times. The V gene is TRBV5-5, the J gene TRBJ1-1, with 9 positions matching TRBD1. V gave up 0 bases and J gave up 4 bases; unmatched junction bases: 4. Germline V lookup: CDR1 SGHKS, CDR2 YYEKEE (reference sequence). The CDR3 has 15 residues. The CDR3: CASSLAGTGTTEAFF. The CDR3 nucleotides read TGTGCCAGCAGCTTGGCCGGGACAGGGACCACTGAAGCTTTCTTT.

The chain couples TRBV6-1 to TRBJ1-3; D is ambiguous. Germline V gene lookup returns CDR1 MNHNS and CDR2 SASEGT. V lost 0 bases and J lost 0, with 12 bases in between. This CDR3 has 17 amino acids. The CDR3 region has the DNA TGTGCCAGCAGTGAAGCTGCGGTAAGAAGCTCTGGAAACACCATATATTTT. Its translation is CASSEAAVRSSGNTIYF.

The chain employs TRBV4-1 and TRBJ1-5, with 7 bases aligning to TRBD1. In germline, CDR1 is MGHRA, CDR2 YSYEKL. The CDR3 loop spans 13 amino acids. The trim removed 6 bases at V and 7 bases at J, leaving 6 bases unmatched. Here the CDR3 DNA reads TGCGCCAGCAGTCTGAACAGGGGACAGCCCCAGCATTTT. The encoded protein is CASSLNRGQPQHF.

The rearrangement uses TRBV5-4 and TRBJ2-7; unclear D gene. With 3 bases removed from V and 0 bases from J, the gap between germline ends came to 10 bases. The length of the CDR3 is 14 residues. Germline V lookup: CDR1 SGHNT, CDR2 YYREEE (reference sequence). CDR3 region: CASSSIDSSYEQYF. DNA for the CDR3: TGTGCCAGCAGCTCAATCGACTCCTCCTACGAGCAGTACTTC.

CDR3 sequence: CASSFATGPPGEQYF. The CDR3 region has the DNA TGTGCCAGCAGCTTTGCGACAGGGCCCCCGGGCGAGCAGTACTTC. The chain employs TRBV7-9 and TRBJ2-7; 7 bases map to TRBD1. V dropped 3 bases and J dropped 6; count of bases not matched to a gene: 11. The V gene's germline CDR1 is SEHNR and CDR2 FQNEAQ (reference sequence). The CDR3 spans 15 residues.

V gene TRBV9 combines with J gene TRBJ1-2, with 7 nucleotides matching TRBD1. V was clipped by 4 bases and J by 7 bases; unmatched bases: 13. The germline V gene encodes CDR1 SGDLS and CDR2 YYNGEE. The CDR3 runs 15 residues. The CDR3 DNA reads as TGTGCCAGCAGCTCGCGGGAGGGGGCGCTTGCTGGCTACACCTTC. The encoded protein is CASSSREGALAGYTF. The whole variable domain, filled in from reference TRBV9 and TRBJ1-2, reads DSGVTQTPKHLITATGQRVTLRCSPRSGDLSVYWYQQSLDQGLQFLIQYYNGEERAKGNILERFSAQQFPDLHSELNLSSLELGDSALYFCASSSREGALAGYTFGSGTRLTVV.